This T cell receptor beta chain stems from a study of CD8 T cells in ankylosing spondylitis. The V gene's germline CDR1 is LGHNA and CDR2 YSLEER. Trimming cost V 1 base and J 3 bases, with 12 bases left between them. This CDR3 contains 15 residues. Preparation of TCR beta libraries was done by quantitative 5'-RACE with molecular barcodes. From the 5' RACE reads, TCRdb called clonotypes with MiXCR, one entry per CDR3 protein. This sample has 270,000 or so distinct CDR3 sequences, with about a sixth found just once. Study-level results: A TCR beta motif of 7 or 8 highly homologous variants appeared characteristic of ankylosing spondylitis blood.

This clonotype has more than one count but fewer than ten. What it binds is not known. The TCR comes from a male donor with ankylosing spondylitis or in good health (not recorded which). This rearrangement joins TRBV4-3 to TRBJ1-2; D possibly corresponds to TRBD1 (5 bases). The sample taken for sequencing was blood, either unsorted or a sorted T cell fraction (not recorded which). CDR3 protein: CASSQGAGSDYGYTF. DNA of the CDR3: TGCGCCAGCAGCCAAGGGGCAGGGTCAGACTATGGCTACACCTTC.